Listed below are T cell receptor beta chains from one sample, sequenced in a study of radiotherapy plus CTLA-4 blockade in lung cancer. Data came from immunoSEQ multiplex PCR; TCRdb stores just in-frame clones and leaves some out. Of under 35,000 clones listed, under 85% are singletons. Sequencing was performed on peripheral blood, taken from a patient treated with radiotherapy plus ipilimumab. The source of these receptors is a human donor with non-small cell lung cancer whose response to radiotherapy plus ipilimumab could not be evaluated. The CDR3 runs from the conserved cysteine through the conserved F or W. The D gene is left open where the match is weak. A row's size may be missing; if present it is once, few, many or a size class.

size | J | D | V | DNA | CDR3
. | TRBJ1-1 | . | TRBV2 | TGTGCCAGCTCATCTGGGGGGGGCGGGAACACTGAAGCTTTCTTT | CASSSGGGGNTEAFF
. | TRBJ1-1 | TRBD1 | TRBV6-5 | TGTGCCAGCAGGGGGACAGGGAGGAACACTGAAGCTTTCTTT | CASRGTGRNTEAFF
many | TRBJ1-5 | . | TRBV6-5 | TGTGCCAGCAGTTCGACTTCCGCCAATCAGCCCCAGCATTTT | CASSSTSANQPQHF
. | TRBJ1-1 | . | TRBV4-1 | TGCGCCAGCAGCCCCCGTTTGAACACTGAAGCTTTCTTT | CASSPRLNTEAFF
. | TRBJ2-5 | TRBD1 | TRBV18 | TGTGCCAGCTCACCGGCCGGACAGGGGGCGCGGGAGACCCAGTACTTC | CASSPAGQGARETQYF
once | TRBJ1-2 | . | TRBV11-2 | TGTGCCAGCAGCCGCCCCGGGATGTCGGATGGCTACACCTTC | CASSRPGMSDGYTF
. | TRBJ2-1 | TRBD2 | TRBV7-9 | TGTGCCAGCAGCTTGCTAGCGGCATACAATGAGCAGTTCTTC | CASSLLAAYNEQFF
. | TRBJ2-3 | TRBD1 | TRBV4-3 | TGCGCCAGCAGCTTTGGGGGACAGGGCACAGATACGCAGTATTTT | CASSFGGQGTDTQYF
. | TRBJ1-4 | . | TRBV5-6 | TGTGCCAGCAGCCTAAAGACAACTAATGAAAAACTGTTTTTT | CASSLKTTNEKLFF
. | TRBJ2-3 | TRBD2 | TRBV7-2 | TGTGCCAGCAGCGGGGGACTAATCACAGATACGCAGTATTTT | CASSGGLITDTQYF
. | TRBJ2-2 | TRBD1 | TRBV10-2 | TGCGCCAGCAGTGAGTCCGGGACAGCTACCGGGGAGCTGTTTTTT | CASSESGTATGELFF
. | TRBJ2-2 | . | TRBV25-1 | TGTGCCAGCTTAGATCAGGGGGGATTAGCCGGGGAGCTGTTTTTT | CASLDQGGLAGELFF
. | TRBJ2-7 | TRBD2 | TRBV4-2 | TGTGCCAGCAGCCATGGTACCGGGACTAGCGGATCCTACGAGCAGTACTTC | CASSHGTGTSGSYEQYF
. | TRBJ2-7 | . | TRBV4-1 | TGCGCCAGCAGCCAAGATAGGACGGGATACTACGAGCAGTACTTC | CASSQDRTGYYEQYF
. | TRBJ1-2 | . | TRBV10-3 | TGTGCCATCGGCGGATATGGCTACACCTTC | CAIGGYGYTF
. | TRBJ2-5 | TRBD1 | TRBV7-2 | TGTGCCAGCAGCTTAGAACAGGGGAAGTTGGTAGAGACCCAGTACTTC | CASSLEQGKLVETQYF
. | TRBJ2-2 | . | TRBV7-2 | TGTGCCAGCAGTTCATCCCCGGGACAAGAGCTGTTTTTT | CASSSSPGQELFF
. | TRBJ1-3 | . | TRBV19 | TGTGCCAGTAGTATGGGCAACCTCGGAAACACCATATATTTT | CASSMGNLGNTIYF
. | TRBJ2-3 | . | TRBV30 | TGTGCCTGGAGCTCAATCGGAAGGGGGTCAAGAGATACGCAGTATTTT | CAWSSIGRGSRDTQYF
few | TRBJ1-5 | . | TRBV18 | TGTGCCAGCTCACCACGGGGAGATCAAACTCAGCCCCAGCATTTT | CASSPRGDQTQPQHF
. | TRBJ1-2 | TRBD1 | TRBV23-1 | TGCGCCAGCAGTCTTCTCCTCGACAGGGTTTATGGCTACACCTTC | CASSLLLDRVYGYTF
once | TRBJ2-3 | . | TRBV7-9 | TGTGCCAGCAGCACACTCGGGAATACGCAGTATTTT | CASSTLGNTQYF
once | TRBJ2-1 | TRBD2 | TRBV5-1 | TGCGCCAGCAGAACCGGGACTAGCACTGTCGGTGAGCAGTTCTTC | CASRTGTSTVGEQFF
. | TRBJ2-2 | TRBD1 | TRBV10-2 | TGCGCCAGCAGTGAGTCCCGGACAGGGATCGGGGAGCTGTTTTTT | CASSESRTGIGELFF
. | TRBJ2-6 | . | TRBV7-9 | TGTGCCAGCAGTATACAGGGAGGGGGGGCCAACGTCCTGACTTTC | CASSIQGGGANVLTF
. | TRBJ2-3 | . | TRBV7-3 | TGTGCCAGCAGCTTGAGACCAGGTCGGACAGATACGCAGTATTTT | CASSLRPGRTDTQYF
few | TRBJ2-5 | TRBD2 | TRBV4-2 | TGTGCCAGCAGCCAAGATTGGGCTAGCGGAGCCATGGAGACCCAGTACTTC | CASSQDWASGAMETQYF
. | TRBJ2-5 | TRBD2 | TRBV7-2 | TGTGCCAGCAGCCGAGGGTTGGCTAGCGGGCCACAAGAGACCCAGTACTTC | CASSRGLASGPQETQYF
. | TRBJ2-1 | TRBD1 | TRBV7-9 | TGTGCCAGCAGCAGTGACAGGGGACGAAAGTTCTTC | CASSSDRGRKFF
. | TRBJ1-1 | . | TRBV5-4 | TGTGCCAGCAGCTTGGACAACAGGGTGACGAACACTGAAGCTTTCTTT | CASSLDNRVTNTEAFF
. | TRBJ2-7 | . | TRBV23-1 | TGCGCCAGCAACTACAGGAACCAGTACTTC | CASNYRNQYF
. | TRBJ1-1 | . | TRBV6-6 | TGTGCCAGCAGTCCTGTCGGTACTGAAGCTTTCTTT | CASSPVGTEAFF
. | TRBJ2-7 | . | TRBV9 | TGTGCCAGCAGCGTAGATGGCAGGGGCGAGCAGTACTTC | CASSVDGRGEQYF
. | TRBJ2-3 | TRBD2 | TRBV9 | TGTGCCAGCAGCGTCACTAGCGATTCAATAGATACGCAGTATTTT | CASSVTSDSIDTQYF
. | TRBJ2-5 | TRBD2 | TRBV7-9 | TGTGCCAGCAGCTTCCGGACTAGCGACCAAGAGACCCAGTACTTC | CASSFRTSDQETQYF
once | TRBJ2-5 | TRBD2 | TRBV5-1 | TGCGCCAGCAGCCCTCGGACTAGCGGGAGTATAGAGACCCAGTACTTC | CASSPRTSGSIETQYF
. | TRBJ2-3 | TRBD1 | TRBV7-9 | TGTGCCAGCAGCAACACAGGGGGCGTCACAGATACGCAGTATTTT | CASSNTGGVTDTQYF
. | TRBJ2-1 | . | TRBV2 | TGTGCCAGCAGTGCCTGGGGGGAGTCAGGAAATGAGCAGTTCTTC | CASSAWGESGNEQFF
. | TRBJ2-3 | TRBD2 | TRBV27 | TGTGCCAGCAGTGAAGAGCGGGAACCGACAGATACGCAGTATTTT | CASSEEREPTDTQYF
. | TRBJ1-5 | TRBD1 | TRBV10-2 | TGCGCCAGCAGAGGACAGGGGCCGAATCAGCCCCAGCATTTT | CASRGQGPNQPQHF
. | TRBJ2-5 | TRBD2 | TRBV23-1 | TGCGCCAGCAGTCAATCGGGGGTAAGACTAGCGGGAATCAGCAACCAAGAGACCCAGTACTTC | CASSQSGVRLAGISNQETQYF
few | TRBJ2-5 | TRBD1 | TRBV7-3 | TGTGCCAGCAGCCTGGGGACAGGAACCAGTGGGGCCCAGTACTTC | CASSLGTGTSGAQYF
. | TRBJ2-7 | TRBD2 | TRBV6-6 | TGTGCCAGCGCTCGGGCTAGCGGGAATATCTACGAGCAGTACTTC | CASARASGNIYEQYF
. | TRBJ1-2 | TRBD1 | TRBV30 | TGTGCCTGGAGTGGGGACAGGGGGGGATCCTATGGCTACACCTTC | CAWSGDRGGSYGYTF
. | TRBJ1-2 | TRBD1 | TRBV6-1 | TGTGCCAGCAGGAAGGACAGGAGACACTATGGCTACACCTTC | CASRKDRRHYGYTF
. | TRBJ2-3 | . | TRBV27 | TGTGCCAGCAGTTTATGGACAGGCACAGATACGCAGTATTTT | CASSLWTGTDTQYF
once | TRBJ1-2 | . | TRBV19 | TGTGCCACCAAGCTTCGCGCGACAGGAGCTAACTATGGCTACACCTTC | CATKLRATGANYGYTF
. | TRBJ1-5 | . | TRBV5-1 | TGCGCCAGCAGCTTGTCAGGCTCTTCCGGACAGCCCCAGCATTTT | CASSLSGSSGQPQHF
. | TRBJ1-2 | . | TRBV28 | TGTGCCGCCTCCCGAGGGTATGGCTACACCTTC | CAASRGYGYTF
once | TRBJ1-5 | . | TRBV4-1 | TGCGCCAGCAGCCAAGGGGACACCTTTTTCAATCAGCCCCAGCATTTT | CASSQGDTFFNQPQHF
. | TRBJ2-7 | TRBD2 | TRBV7-9 | TGTGCCAGCAGACCCGGGATTAAGAGCGGGAGGGCTGGGGAGCAGTACTTC | CASRPGIKSGRAGEQYF
. | TRBJ2-7 | . | TRBV21-1 | TGTGCCAGCAGCAAGGACAGAGTGGACTACGAGCAGTACTTC | CASSKDRVDYEQYF
. | TRBJ1-2 | . | TRBV7-2 | TGTGCCAGCAGCTCTAACAGGGCACTGAGTGGCTACACCTTC | CASSSNRALSGYTF
. | TRBJ1-5 | . | TRBV18 | TGTGCCAGCTCACTCTCCGGGATGGACCAGCCCCAGCATTTT | CASSLSGMDQPQHF
. | TRBJ2-1 | TRBD2 | TRBV6-5 | TGTGCCAGCGAGACTAGCGGGATTACCAATGAGCAGTTCTTC | CASETSGITNEQFF